The source of this TCR beta chain is a study of T cells in Graves' hyperthyroidism and ophthalmopathy (dated by TCRdb to about 2019). Notes on the research overall: Peripheral blood samples were taken at initial diagnosis, before any treatment was given. In several Graves' hyperthyroidism patients, the study also compared T-cell repertoires from thyroid tissue with T-cell repertoires from blood. The paper reports TCR Vbeta CDR3 sequencing of some 140 peripheral blood samples: 43 ophthalmopathy, about 75 hyperthyroidism and about 17 progressor patients. To identify distinguishing TCR V-J signatures, a discovery cohort of some 100 patients was used, comprising 43 with Graves' ophthalmopathy and around 60 with stable Graves' hyperthyroidism. Whether ophthalmopathy could be predicted prospectively was tested in an independent validation cohort made up of some 20 hyperthyroidism patients plus 17 patients who later progressed to ophthalmopathy. After sampling, hyperthyroidism patients received methimazole starting at 30 mg daily, and ophthalmopathy patients received high-dose intravenous methylprednisolone. The 100 or so discovery patients were randomly split 7:3 into training and test sets. What the authors observed across the whole study: In validation, the model predicted progression to ophthalmopathy with around 71% sensitivity and approximately 78% specificity, a median of 6.5 months before onset. No statistical method was used to fix the sample size in advance, and group allocation was not hidden from the investigators. A model built on a 13 V-J signature distinguished ophthalmopathy from stable hyperthyroidism, reaching about 88% sensitivity and approximately 81% specificity in cross-validation and 80%/75% in testing. Most expanded thyroid clonotypes (frequency above 0.001) were also detected in blood, a finding suggesting that blood repertoires may reflect thyroid immune responses.

The CDR3 runs 15 residues from the cysteine to the phenylalanine. Only the CDR3 region is kept as DNA, spanning 45 bases read in frame from base 1. V sheds 6 bases and J sheds 4 bases, leaving 17 bases between their ends. Via the germline V gene, CDR1 is KGHSH and CDR2 LQKENI. This clonotype was counted at least ten times. It has no known antigen specificity. The sample holds no much larger clone one base away, and base qualities are not on file. Ophthalmopathy patients had moderately to severely active disease, with a Clinical Activity Score of 3 or more, a NOSPECS grade of 4 or more, and a disease duration of less than 3 months. Any patient with an uncontrolled infection, another autoimmune disease, pregnancy or lactation was excluded. Diagnoses relied on clinical symptoms, serum thyroxine and TRAb, thyroid ultrasound and orbital computed tomography. PBMCs were separated from roughly 10 ml of fresh peripheral blood using Ficoll-Paque density gradient centrifugation. Total RNA was extracted with Trizol reagent, and quality was checked on an Agilent 2100 Bioanalyzer.

The TCR beta CDR3 regions were amplified from the RNA transcripts. The first round of RT-PCR for the TCR CDR3 was performed with the HTBI primer set and the Qiagen OneStep RT-PCR kit. The libraries were constructed in a second round of multiplex PCR and then size-selected and purified. Paired-end sequencing of the libraries was performed with 100 bp reads on an Illumina HiSeq2000. As for how the authors treated the data: SOAPnuke was used to process the raw data, throwing out any read that contained adapters or uncalled bases, had a mean Phred below 15, or lacked an exact constant-primer or identifier match. High-quality paired reads were merged with COPE v1.2.5, and unique nucleotide sequences were defined as clonotypes. MiTCR v1.1 was used to align clonotypes to the IMGT TRBV, TRBD and TRBJ reference segments. Analysis was restricted to V-J combinations with a frequency above 0.0001, which covered 98% to 99.2% of repertoires. The TCS score was defined as the ratio of F50 (clonal expansion) to E x V (chaos), calculated using BLOSUM62-based TCRdist between CDR3 peptides within each V-J. Welch's t-statistics and random forest reduced roughly 540 V-J features to roughly 13, which were used in a naive Bayes classifier (R e1071). TCRdb's own reprocessing of the public reads used fastp at Q25 and MiXCR and kept productive beta chains. Identical CDR3 proteins give one entry, which carries the most common genes and DNA. In this record, the V and J calls reflect TCRdb's handling and not the investigators' own analysis. The sample table records some 580,000 distinct CDR3 sequences; approximately 15% of these occur just once. The ten largest clones take up more than 3% of the sample.

The origin of this receptor is a middle-aged woman with Graves' ophthalmopathy. The sequencing sample was made of blood. Recombination joined TRBV18 with TRBJ2-3; the D segment might be TRBD1 or TRBD2, since each matches 5 bases. The sequence in DNA is TGTGCCAGCTCGGAGGACCGAGGGACCGCAGATACGCAGTATTTT. Its coded protein is CASSEDRGTADTQYF.